These 19 T cell receptor beta chains originate from one sample sequenced in a study of blood T cell repertoires in COVID-19 (TCRdb year 2020). The library was produced with the immunoSEQ multiplex PCR assay. As stored in TCRdb, this immuneACCESS dataset retains in-frame rearrangements with V and J assigned. A fraction of the clones does not appear; measured against another copy, unresolved V genes explain less than half of the discrepancy, and the remainder lacks a known reason. Across this sample there are approximately 120,000 clones, with around 85% seen only once. The ten largest clones represent 18% of the sample. Sample: peripheral blood. Receptor source: a woman in her 50s who had recovered from COVID-19.

The chain employs TRBV6-1 and TRBJ1-5, with D unresolved. The CDR3 has 12 amino acids. V was trimmed by 8 bases and J by 2 bases, leaving 7 bases between them. Germline lookup yields CDR1 MNHNS and CDR2 SASEGT. The CDR3 protein is CASAPGNQPQHF. In nucleotides, the CDR3 is TGTGCCAGCGCCCCGGGCAATCAGCCCCAGCATTTT.

The V and J genes are TRBV11-2 and TRBJ2-5; 15 bases fit TRBD2. From germline, CDR1 is SGHAT and CDR2 FQNNGV. The V and J ends lost 3 bases and 5 bases, in that order; junction bases with no gene match: 4. The CDR3 sequence is 16 residues long. The CDR3 loop reads CASSFGTSGGRETQYF. The CDR3 coding sequence is TGTGCCAGCAGCTTTGGGACTAGCGGGGGGAGGGAGACCCAGTACTTC.

This rearrangement joins TRBV6-1 to TRBJ2-3, with D maybe TRBD1 (5 bases). Trimming took off 1 base at V and 4 bases at J, with 12 bases between the two ends. CDR3 length: 15 residues. Germline V CDR1 and CDR2: MNHNS, SASEGT. The CDR3 nucleotides read TGTGCCAGCAGTGAAGTTCCAGGGTTCGCAGATACGCAGTATTTT. Translation gives CASSEVPGFADTQYF.

The V and J genes are TRBV7-9 and TRBJ1-2, with 9 bases matching TRBD1. This CDR3 contains 15 residues. Germline CDR1 SEHNR, CDR2 FQNEAQ (reference sequence). J lost 8 bases, V lost 3 bases, and 10 bases had no gene match. CDR3 nucleotide sequence: TGTGCCAGCAGCTTGGACAGGGGAACTATCGGGGGCTACACCTTC. Its protein is CASSLDRGTIGGYTF.

This clone was observed a handful of times. The CDR3 DNA is TGTGCCATCAGGCAGGATCTGAACACTGAAGCTTTCTTT. It is translated as CAIRQDLNTEAFF. The chain has TRBV10-3 and TRBJ1-1; D call uncertain. From germline, CDR1 is ENHRY and CDR2 SYGVKD. This CDR3 comprises 13 residues. V lost 6 bases, J lost 0 bases, and 8 bases lay in between.

The CDR3 region has the DNA TGTGCCAGCAGCCTCCAGGGACTAGCGGAAAGCACAGATACGCAGTATTTT. Its protein is CASSLQGLAESTDTQYF. The chain recombines TRBV7-9 with TRBJ2-3; TRBD2 matches 11 bases. The V segment lost 5 bases and the J segment 0 bases; nucleotides outside the gene matches: 7. CDR3 length: 17 residues. Germline V lookup: CDR1 SEHNR, CDR2 FQNEAQ (reference sequence).

This clone appeared once. This chain uses TRBV19 with TRBJ2-5; 8 bases line up with TRBD2. The V gene's germline CDR1 is LNHDA and CDR2 SQIVND (reference sequence). The CDR3 sequence is 14 residues long. J lost 6 bases, V lost 4 bases, and 7 bases had no gene match. The DNA of the CDR3 is TGTGCCAGTAGTAATGGGGGACTAGTAAAGACCCAGTACTTC. It is translated as CASSNGGLVKTQYF.

The chain couples TRBV7-8 to TRBJ1-6; a weak D match, TRBD1 (5 bases). The CDR3 contains 18 residues. Germline V gives CDR1 SGHVS, CDR2 FQNEAQ. With 3 bases removed from V and 3 bases from J, the gap between germline ends came to 18 bases. The CDR3 sequence is CASSFQQQKRGYNSPLHF. In nucleotides, the CDR3 is TGTGCCAGCAGCTTCCAACAACAAAAAAGGGGCTATAATTCACCCCTCCACTTT. Combining the CDR3 with reference TRBV7-8 and TRBJ1-6 gives the whole variable domain GAGVSQSPRYKVAKRGQDVALRCDPISGHVSLFWYQQALGQGPEFLTYFQNEAQLDKSGLPSDRFFAERPEGSVSTLKIQRTQQEDSAVYLCASSFQQQKRGYNSPLHFGNGTRLTVT.

The V and J genes are TRBV9 and TRBJ1-2, with a possible D match to TRBD1 (5 bases). The CDR3 contains 15 residues. Germline CDR1 and CDR2: SGDLS and YYNGEE. V lost 5 bases and J lost 8, with 22 bases in between. The CDR3 is CASSRWGSPTYGYTF. CDR3 coding DNA: TGTGCCAGCAGTCGTTGGGGCAGCCCCACTTACGGCTACACCTTC.

The V gene is TRBV11-3, the J gene TRBJ2-7; the match to TRBD2 covers 8 bases. This CDR3 region has 16 residues. J gave up 5 bases and V 5 bases, and 14 bases lay outside the gene matches. Germline values: CDR1 SGHNT, CDR2 YENEEA. CDR3 in DNA: TGTGCCAGCAGCCCGGGTCGTTCTAGCGGGCCCGACGAGCAGTACTTC. Encoded protein: CASSPGRSSGPDEQYF.

J is TRBJ1-5 and V is TRBV6-1; 9 bases line up with TRBD1. This CDR3 has 16 residues. J lost 2 bases, V lost 4 bases, and 6 bases had no gene match. Germline CDR1 MNHNS, CDR2 SASEGT. This chain's CDR3 is CASSVQGAGGNQPQHF. CDR3 nucleotides: TGTGCCAGCAGTGTACAGGGGGCAGGTGGCAATCAGCCCCAGCATTTT.

V and J are TRBV18 and TRBJ1-5, with D perhaps matching TRBD1 (5 bases). The germline V gene has CDR1 KGHSH and CDR2 LQKENI. The V gene lost 4 bases and the J gene lost 7 bases, with 11 bases spanning the gap. CDR3 length: 13 residues. CDR3 residues: CASSLGGEQPQHF. The CDR3 DNA sequence: TGTGCCAGCTCACTGGGGGGAGAACAGCCCCAGCATTTT.

This chain uses TRBV7-9 with TRBJ2-1; D possibly corresponds to TRBD2 (5 bases). Germline V gene lookup returns CDR1 SEHNR and CDR2 FQNEAQ (reference sequence). The V and J ends lost 11 bases and 4 bases respectively, with 15 bases between them. The length of the CDR3 is 13 residues. CDR3 DNA: TGTGCCGGAAAAGGCGGGTTGTACAATGAGCAGTTCTTC. This encodes CAGKGGLYNEQFF.

J is TRBJ1-1 and V is TRBV11-3; D is perhaps TRBD1 (6 bases). The ends were cut back, 5 bases at V and 1 base at J, with 14 bases in the middle. The germline CDR1 and CDR2 sequences are SGHNT and YENEEA. CDR3 length: 15 residues. CDR3 DNA: TGTGCCAGCAGCGAACCGGGACAAGCGAACACTGAAGCTTTCTTT. Translated, it gives CASSEPGQANTEAFF.

The chain links TRBV6-6 to TRBJ1-2; D unresolved. The V gene lost 0 bases and the J gene lost 8 bases, with 13 bases spanning the gap. The CDR3 is made up of 14 amino acids. From germline, CDR1 is MNHNY and CDR2 SVGAGI (reference sequence). The CDR3 reads CASSYSLKATGYTF. For the CDR3, the DNA is TGTGCCAGCAGTTACTCGCTTAAAGCTACGGGCTACACCTTC.

The rearrangement links TRBV11-1 to TRBJ2-3; maybe TRBD2 (5 bases). This CDR3 contains 12 residues. Trimming left V 5 bases short and J 10 bases short, with 13 bases between. Germline V gene data show CDR1 as SGHAT and CDR2 as FQDESV (reference sequence). In nucleotides, the CDR3 is TGTGCCAGCAGCCACCCCAGCGGAGCGCAGTATTTT. This sequence encodes CASSHPSGAQYF.

The V call is TRBV21-1, the J call TRBJ1-5; TRBD1 is the table's D call, not checked against the DNA. TRBV21-1 is noted as a pseudogene. The CDR3 is 16 amino acids. The CDR3 loop is CASSKDSTGSNQPQHF. Written as DNA, the CDR3 is TGTGCCAGCAGCAAAGACAGTACCGGTAGCAATCAGCCCCAGCATTTT.

This clone was seen only once. This sequence joins TRBV24-1 and TRBJ2-5, with D possibly being TRBD1 (6 bases). The germline V gene has CDR1 KGHDR and CDR2 SFDVKD. V was pared by 3 bases and J by 4 bases, with 20 bases between. The CDR3 totals 17 residues. CDR3 loop: CATSDTPSTGLGETQYF. The CDR3 bases are TGTGCCACCAGTGATACCCCGTCGACAGGTCTAGGAGAGACCCAGTACTTC.

Points on this clone: One end of the junction varies from germline; a read error may be responsible. The chain joins TRBV18 to TRBJ2-7, with 9 bases aligning to TRBD2. From germline, CDR1 is KGHSH and CDR2 LQKENI. The CDR3 has 17 amino acids. The CDR3 sequence: CASSPLPAGGKDYEQYF. The CDR3 nucleotides are TGTGCCAGCTCCCCACTCCCCGCGGGAGGGAAGGACTACGAGCAGTACTTC. Filled out from reference TRBV18 and TRBJ2-7, the complete variable domain reads NAGVMQNPRHLVRRRGQEARLRCSPMKGHSHVYWYRQLPEEGLKFMVYLQKENIIDESGMPKERFSAEFPKEGPSILRIQQVVRGDSAAYFCASSPLPAGGKDYEQYFGPGTRLTVT.